A selection of T cell receptor beta chains follows, all from one sample in a study of Ad26.COV2.S vaccination and SARS-CoV-2 variants. The assay was immunoSEQ multiplex PCR, and TCRdb's table has in-frame clones only and misses some. This sample has fewer than 500,000 clones, with over 75% found just once. The sample consisted of peripheral blood, taken in a trial of Ad26.COV2.S vaccine versus placebo. Receptors originate from a person between 18 and 65 years old who received the Ad26.COV2.S COVID-19 vaccine or a placebo. Both conserved end residues are part of each CDR3. D genes are given only for firm matches. The listing skips clone size in some rows; elsewhere it reads once, few, many or a size class.

CDR3nt | CDR3aa | j_gene | d_gene | abundance | v_gene
TGTGCCAGCAGTTCGAGACGGGACAGGGGAATCACCGGGGAGCTGTTTTTT | CASSSRRDRGITGELFF | TRBJ2-2 | TRBD1 | - | TRBV28
TGCGCCAGCAGCTGGGCCGGGACGGATGGTCCCTTCAATGAGCAGTTCTTC | CASSWAGTDGPFNEQFF | TRBJ2-1 | - | - | TRBV5-1
TGTGCCAGCAGCCCCGGGACAGGGACGACCTATAGCAATCAGCCCCAGCATTTT | CASSPGTGTTYSNQPQHF | TRBJ1-5 | TRBD1 | once | TRBV28
TGTGCCAGCAGCGTAGCAGCGGGTAACTCCTACGAGCAGTACTTC | CASSVAAGNSYEQYF | TRBJ2-7 | - | - | TRBV9
TGTGCCATCAGTGGACAGGGAGAAGAGACCCAGTACTTC | CAISGQGEETQYF | TRBJ2-5 | TRBD1 | once | TRBV10-3
TGTGCCAGCAGCCGATATGGACTTCCCACAGATACGCAGTATTTT | CASSRYGLPTDTQYF | TRBJ2-3 | - | - | TRBV7-9
TGCGCCAGCAGGGACAGTTCCCCAGATACGCAGTATTTT | CASRDSSPDTQYF | TRBJ2-3 | - | - | TRBV10-2
TGTGCCAGCAGTGTACGGAACCAAGAGACCCAGTACTTC | CASSVRNQETQYF | TRBJ2-5 | - | - | TRBV2
TGTGCCAGCATTACAGGGATGAACGCTGAAGCTTTCTTT | CASITGMNAEAFF | TRBJ1-1 | - | few | TRBV2
TGTGCCAGCAGTTTACTTTCTGGAAACACCATATATTTT | CASSLLSGNTIYF | TRBJ1-3 | - | - | TRBV28
TGTGCCAGCAGCGTAGGAGCTACAGATACGCAGTATTTT | CASSVGATDTQYF | TRBJ2-3 | - | - | TRBV9
TGTGCCAGCAGCTTAGTAGGTGGGGCCATTGAAGCTTTCTTT | CASSLVGGAIEAFF | TRBJ1-1 | - | - | TRBV7-2
TGTGCCAGCAGCTTAAGCCGGAGTGGGGGCTACAATGAGCAGTTCTTC | CASSLSRSGGYNEQFF | TRBJ2-1 | - | - | TRBV7-3
TGTGCCAGCAGTATCGGACAGGCCCAAGAGACCCAGTACTTC | CASSIGQAQETQYF | TRBJ2-5 | TRBD1 | - | TRBV7-2
TGTGCCAGCAGCCTCGGAGGGCAGAGCTCTGGAAACACCATATATTTT | CASSLGGQSSGNTIYF | TRBJ1-3 | - | - | TRBV5-4
TGTGCCAGCAGTTACCCCGGGACAGGGGGCGGTAAAGATGGCTACACCTTC | CASSYPGTGGGKDGYTF | TRBJ1-2 | TRBD1 | - | TRBV6-2/TRBV6-3
TGTGCCAGCAGTTTTCGTTTACCGGGACAGGGAAACAATGAGCAGTTCTTC | CASSFRLPGQGNNEQFF | TRBJ2-1 | TRBD1 | - | TRBV7-9
TGTGCCAGCAGCCCGGGACTAGCGGGAGGTAGGGAGACCCAGTACTTC | CASSPGLAGGRETQYF | TRBJ2-5 | TRBD2 | - | TRBV28
TGTGCCAGCAGTCGCGGGACTCCAGACTACAATGAGCAGTTCTTC | CASSRGTPDYNEQFF | TRBJ2-1 | - | - | TRBV6-5
TGTGCCAGCAGCTTAGAGGGGGTGAACACTGAAGCTTTCTTT | CASSLEGVNTEAFF | TRBJ1-1 | - | - | TRBV7-9
TGTGCCAGCTCATTTGGGGGGAACACTGAAGCTTTCTTT | CASSFGGNTEAFF | TRBJ1-1 | - | - | TRBV18
TGTGCCAGCAGTAGGGACCCTGGGGCCAACGTCCTGACTTTC | CASSRDPGANVLTF | TRBJ2-6 | - | - | TRBV6-5
TGTGCCAGCAGCTTGGAAGGATTTTCAGATACGCAGTATTTT | CASSLEGFSDTQYF | TRBJ2-3 | - | once | TRBV5-5
TGCGCCAGCAGCGGGACTAGCTATAATGTAGGGGGACACACTGAGCAGTTCTTC | CASSGTSYNVGGHTEQFF | TRBJ2-1 | TRBD2 | - | TRBV5-1
TGCGCCAGCAGCCCTTTCGGGGGTGCCAACTATGGCTACACCTTC | CASSPFGGANYGYTF | TRBJ1-2 | - | - | TRBV4-3
TGTGCCAGCAGTGACTCTGGGGCCAACGTCCTGACTTTC | CASSDSGANVLTF | TRBJ2-6 | - | - | TRBV6-4
TGTGCCATCGGACAGGGCTCCTATAATTCACCCCTCCACTTT | CAIGQGSYNSPLHF | TRBJ1-6 | TRBD1 | - | TRBV10-3
TGTGCCAGCAGCTTAGTGGGGGGCAGGGGCTACACCTTC | CASSLVGGRGYTF | TRBJ1-2 | - | - | TRBV7-2
TGTGCCAGCCATCTGGGCGGGAGGGCCTTCTACAATGAGCAGTTCTTC | CASHLGGRAFYNEQFF | TRBJ2-1 | TRBD2 | - | TRBV5-5
TGTGCCAGCGCCCCGGAACTAGCGGGAGTTCTACATGAGCAGTTCTTC | CASAPELAGVLHEQFF | TRBJ2-1 | TRBD2 | - | TRBV5-4
TGTACCAGTAGTATTACCGGTCCTCCGGGGGAGCTGTTTTTT | CTSSITGPPGELFF | TRBJ2-2 | - | - | TRBV19
TGTGCCAGCAGTTACGGGGGACAGGGGGAGACTGAAGCTTTCTTT | CASSYGGQGETEAFF | TRBJ1-1 | TRBD1 | once | TRBV6-5
TGTGCCAGCAGCTACGACGGCCCCTATGGCTACACCTTC | CASSYDGPYGYTF | TRBJ1-2 | - | - | TRBV5-6
TGTGCCAGCAGTTTGATGGATCAGCCCCAGCATTTT | CASSLMDQPQHF | TRBJ1-5 | - | - | TRBV12-3/TRBV12-4
TGTGCCAGCAGTTCGCCCCAAGGACTAGCGGGAGCTAGTGAGCAGTTCTTC | CASSSPQGLAGASEQFF | TRBJ2-1 | TRBD2 | once | TRBV27
TGTGCCAGCAGCCAAGCGGGGTGGACCGAAAACACCGGGGAGCTGTTTTTT | CASSQAGWTENTGELFF | TRBJ2-2 | - | - | TRBV3-1/TRBV3-2
TGTGCCAGCAGCTTGTCGGGGACGGCTGAAGCTTTCTTT | CASSLSGTAEAFF | TRBJ1-1 | - | - | TRBV5-8
TGTGCCAGCAGCCTGGGACAGGCCGAGTCCGAGCAGTACTTC | CASSLGQAESEQYF | TRBJ2-7 | TRBD1 | - | TRBV5-8
TGTGCCAGCAGCTCCACCGGCAGCAATCAGCCCCAGCATTTT | CASSSTGSNQPQHF | TRBJ1-5 | - | - | TRBV11-2
TGTGCCAGCGGCCGAGGGGGCTCTGGAAACACCATATATTTT | CASGRGGSGNTIYF | TRBJ1-3 | - | - | TRBV27
TGTGCCAGCAGTCGCCCAGCGGGAGTTACCTACAATGAGCAGTTCTTC | CASSRPAGVTYNEQFF | TRBJ2-1 | TRBD2 | - | TRBV28
TGTGCCAGCAGCCCCCACCAGGGAGTCCCCTACGAGCAGTACTTC | CASSPHQGVPYEQYF | TRBJ2-7 | - | - | TRBV5-6
TGCGCCAGCAGCCAAGATACGGGGTGGGGTGGCTACGAGCAGTACTTC | CASSQDTGWGGYEQYF | TRBJ2-7 | - | - | TRBV4-1
TGCAGCGTTGAGGGGGACAGCTACAATGAGCAGTTCTTC | CSVEGDSYNEQFF | TRBJ2-1 | TRBD1 | - | TRBV29-1
TGTGCCAGCAGGATTAGCGGGCAAGAGACCCAGTACTTC | CASRISGQETQYF | TRBJ2-5 | TRBD2 | - | TRBV12-3/TRBV12-4
TGTGCCAGTAGTCTCGGGACTAGCGGGAGCTACGAGCAGTACTTC | CASSLGTSGSYEQYF | TRBJ2-7 | TRBD2 | few | TRBV19
TGTGCCAGCAGCTTGTTCCCGAACACTGAAGCTTTCTTT | CASSLFPNTEAFF | TRBJ1-1 | - | - | TRBV5-6
TGTGCCAGCAGTATGACTGAAGCTTTCTTT | CASSMTEAFF | TRBJ1-1 | - | - | TRBV7-9
TGTGCCAGCAGCTTAGTCGACCGGGGCTACACCTTC | CASSLVDRGYTF | TRBJ1-2 | - | - | TRBV7-6
TGTGCCAGCAGCCCCGACCTCTACGAGCAGTACTTC | CASSPDLYEQYF | TRBJ2-7 | - | - | TRBV6-5
TGCGCCAGCAGGGCGGGGCGGGTGAACACCGGGGAGCTGTTTTTT | CASRAGRVNTGELFF | TRBJ2-2 | - | - | TRBV4-3
TGTGCCAGCACTTACCAAAGCAATCAGCCCCAGCATTTT | CASTYQSNQPQHF | TRBJ1-5 | - | - | TRBV28
TGTGCCAGCCTTGAAACTCCTCATAGCGGAGGCACAGATACGCAGTATTTT | CASLETPHSGGTDTQYF | TRBJ2-3 | - | once | TRBV10-3